This passage covers 4 T cell receptor beta chains from one sample sequenced in a study of cytomegalovirus exposure and HLA in healthy donors. Assay: immunoSEQ multiplex PCR; the TCRdb copy retains only in-frame clones and omits some. The profile shows 200,000 to 250,000 clones, 80% to 90% of them singletons. The sample comprised PBMCs. The receptors originated from a young woman in good health and CMV-seropositive.

CDR3 sequence: CASSQDWSAGELFF. The CDR3 DNA sequence: TGCGCCAGCAGCCAAGATTGGTCGGCCGGGGAGCTGTTTTTT. This sequence joins TRBV4-1 and TRBJ2-2, with D unclear. This CDR3 contains 14 residues. Per germline, CDR1 MGHRA and CDR2 YSYEKL. V was cut by 0 bases and J by 6 bases, with 8 bases left in between.

The chain recombines TRBV28 with TRBJ1-2; D is unresolved. The V gene lost 3 bases and the J gene lost 7 bases, with 12 bases spanning the gap. The CDR3 has 13 residues. Germline CDR1 is MDHEN and CDR2 is SYDVKM. The CDR3 region is CASSLWTGGGYTF. CDR3 nucleotide sequence: TGTGCCAGCAGTTTGTGGACGGGAGGTGGCTACACCTTC.

The V gene is TRBV5-1, the J gene TRBJ2-7; 8 bases line up with TRBD2. This CDR3 spans 14 amino acids. The J segment lost 5 bases and the V segment lost 3 bases, leaving 7 bases of the junction unmatched. Germline V gene lookup returns CDR1 SGHRS and CDR2 YFSETQ. The DNA of the CDR3 is TGCGCCAGCAGCTCCCCGGGGCGGGAGGACGAGCAGTACTTC. Translating gives CASSSPGREDEQYF. Full variable domain (missing parts from reference TRBV5-1 and TRBJ2-7): KAGVTQTPRYLIKTRGQQVTLSCSPISGHRSVSWYQQTPGQGLQFLFEYFSETQRNKGNFPGRFSGRQFSNSRSEMNVSTLELGDSALYLCASSSPGREDEQYFGPGTRLTVT.

The chain is built from TRBV30 and TRBJ2-6; weak D call: TRBD1 (6 bases). Trimming removed 1 base from V and 1 base from J, with 17 bases in between. CDR1 is GTSNPN and CDR2 is SVGIG in the germline V gene (reference sequence). The CDR3 runs 18 residues. The CDR3 is CAWSDGRNRASGANVLTF. The CDR3 coding sequence is TGTGCCTGGAGTGACGGCCGAAACAGGGCTTCTGGGGCCAACGTCCTGACTTTC.